Here is one TCR beta chain with its context. The antigen is undetermined. Unique-molecular-identifier-tagged TCR beta cDNA libraries were used. cDNA molecules numbering 400,000 to 550,000 came from roughly 1.1 to 9.2 million T cells. In TCRdb, the PCR reads were re-called with MiXCR into one record per CDR3 protein. Of under 900,000 distinct CDR3 sequences listed, roughly 50% were seen once; the top ten hold approximately 4.2%. The germline V gene encodes CDR1 SGHVS and CDR2 FNYEAQ. The ends lost 5 bases at V and 4 bases at J; junction bases unmatched: 11. CDR3 length: 18 amino acids. The data belong to a study of post-analysis software for immune sequencing data. Study outcomes and limitations: Comparison of patients with controls showed roughly five TRBV segments more frequent in patients, TRBV5-6, TRBV5-1 and TRBV20-1 among them.

The origin of this receptor is a girl under 18 with multiple sclerosis. Sequencing was done on a sample of blood. The chain is built from TRBV7-6 and TRBJ2-6; 10 bases match TRBD2. The CDR3 sequence: CASSRQSGRASGANVLTF. The CDR3 DNA is TGTGCCAGCAGCCGACAAAGCGGGAGGGCCTCGGGGGCCAACGTCCTGACTTTC.